The TCR beta chain described here comes from a study of OX40 agonist ivuxolimab in advanced cancers. About the study: Melanoma, hepatocellular carcinoma, head and neck or renal cell cancer occurred in dose-escalation patients. Three individuals attained partial responses, comprising one hepatocellular carcinoma case and two cutaneous melanoma cases.

Study results and caveats: Low normalized T-cell clonal expansion was also seen in some nonresponders.

Repertoires were generated with immunoSEQ multiplex PCR, while TCRdb's copy carries only in-frame clones and drops some. Seen here are roughly 80,000 clones, approximately 80% observed once, and the top ten hold 1.5% to 2%. As regards this clone: Its antigen is unidentified.

The specimen was CD4+ or CD8+ T cells sorted from blood, collected in a trial of the OX40 agonist ivuxolimab. The sequence was collected from an adult with an advanced solid tumor such as melanoma, head and neck, liver or kidney cancer.

CDR3 in amino acids: CASSPRESQETQYF. In DNA form, the CDR3 reads TGTGCCAGCAGTCCCCGGGAGTCCCAAGAGACCCAGTACTTC. This chain uses TRBV6-6 with TRBJ2-5; D possibly corresponds to TRBD2 (6 bases). This CDR3 spans 14 amino acids. Germline V gives CDR1 MNHNY, CDR2 SVGAGI (reference sequence). V was clipped by 5 bases and J by 1 base, with 11 bases between them.